These 19 T cell receptor beta chains were sequenced from one sample in a study of OX40 agonist ivuxolimab in advanced cancers. Data came from immunoSEQ multiplex PCR; TCRdb stores just in-frame clones and leaves some out. Of 85,000 to 100,000 clones listed, about 89% were seen once; the top ten hold approximately 4.8%. Sequenced here: CD4+ or CD8+ T cells sorted from blood, sampled in a trial of the OX40 agonist ivuxolimab. Receptors were obtained from an adult with an advanced solid tumor such as melanoma, head and neck, liver or kidney cancer.

This sequence joins TRBV11-3 and TRBJ2-1, with TRBD2 identical over 11 bases. This CDR3 contains 14 residues. Germline V gene lookup returns CDR1 SGHNT and CDR2 YENEEA. With V trimmed by 5 bases and J by 8 bases, 5 bases remained unmatched. The CDR3 region has the DNA TGTGCCAGCAGCGCGCTAGCGGGAGGCTATGAGCAGTTCTTC. Its protein product is CASSALAGGYEQFF.

This clone has only one observation. The rearrangement joins TRBV7-9 to TRBJ2-5, with D unresolved. CDR3 length equals 15 residues. V lost 1 base to trimming and J lost 1 base, with 10 bases between them. From germline, CDR1 is SEHNR and CDR2 FQNEAQ (reference sequence). CDR3 amino acids: CASSLGTQPQETQYF. CDR3 nucleotide sequence: TGTGCCAGCAGCTTAGGGACGCAACCCCAAGAGACCCAGTACTTC.

The chain joins TRBV7-9 to TRBJ2-3; D is unresolved. The V end was cut by 4 bases, the J end by 1 base, with 6 bases between. The CDR3 is made up of 13 amino acids. Germline V gene data show CDR1 as SEHNR and CDR2 as FQNEAQ (reference sequence). CDR3 coding DNA: TGTGCCAGCAGCTACGTCCGCACAGATACGCAGTATTTT. It translates to CASSYVRTDTQYF.

This chain connects TRBV10-1 to TRBJ2-2; TRBD1 aligns across 9 bases. Germline V lookup: CDR1 WNHNN, CDR2 SYGVQD (reference sequence). With 4 bases clipped from V and 5 bases from J, the junction kept 5 bases outside the gene matches. The CDR3 loop spans 15 amino acids. CDR3 amino acids: CASSGGTGRTGELFF. The DNA for the CDR3 is TGCGCCAGCAGTGGAGGGACAGGGAGGACCGGGGAGCTGTTTTTT.

The chain recombines TRBV7-7 with TRBJ2-2; D is undetermined. CDR3 length: 18 residues. Trimming cost V 2 bases and J 6 bases, with 22 bases left between them. The germline V gene has CDR1 SSHAT and CDR2 FNYEAQ (reference sequence). CDR3 nucleotides: TGTGCCAGCAGCTTATCTCCAGTAGGGCTAGGTTCGGCCGGGGAGCTGTTTTTT. It is translated as CASSLSPVGLGSAGELFF.

The chain carries TRBV28 and TRBJ1-1; possibly TRBD1 for D (5 bases). Germline CDR1 is MDHEN and CDR2 is SYDVKM. This CDR3 spans 14 amino acids. Trimming took off 3 bases at V and 0 bases at J, with 8 bases between the two ends. CDR3 sequence reads: CASSFGGVNTEAFF. CDR3 DNA sequence: TGTGCCAGCAGTTTTGGGGGGGTGAACACTGAAGCTTTCTTT.

V gene TRBV11-2 combines with J gene TRBJ2-6; D is unclear. Germline V gives CDR1 SGHAT, CDR2 FQNNGV. V lost 5 bases and J lost 1, with 15 bases in between. The CDR3 has 17 residues. CDR3 sequence reads: CASSRMGLGSGANVLTF. Written as DNA, the CDR3 is TGTGCCAGCAGCCGGATGGGGTTGGGGTCTGGGGCCAACGTCCTGACTTTC.

J is TRBJ1-1 and V is TRBV30, with D tentatively TRBD1 (5 bases). With 8 bases removed from V and 5 bases from J, the gap between germline ends came to 18 bases. Germline-derived CDR1 and CDR2 are GTSNPN and SVGIG (reference sequence). The CDR3 is 13 amino acids. CDR3: CAQEQGAPTEAFF. The CDR3 DNA sequence: TGTGCCCAGGAGCAGGGCGCCCCAACTGAAGCTTTCTTT.

The V gene is TRBV19, the J gene TRBJ1-1, with a weak D call TRBD1 (5 bases). Per germline, CDR1 LNHDA and CDR2 SQIVND (reference sequence). V lost 9 bases and J lost 4, with 12 bases in between. The CDR3 spans 12 residues. The CDR3 DNA follows: TGTGCCAGCCTTGACAGCCCCACTGAAGCTTTCTTT. Amino acid sequence: CASLDSPTEAFF.

The chain uses TRBV28 and TRBJ2-5, with D unclear. Germline CDR1 is MDHEN and CDR2 is SYDVKM. V was clipped by 5 bases and J by 5 bases, with 6 bases between them. The CDR3 extends over 11 amino acids. CDR3 DNA: TGTGCCAGCAGTCCGACGGAGACCCAGTACTTC. Translation: CASSPTETQYF.

The chain employs TRBV5-1 and TRBJ1-1; TRBD1 aligns across 10 bases. V lost 3 bases, J lost 5 bases, and 10 bases stayed unmatched. This CDR3 is 16 amino acids long. Germline V gene lookup returns CDR1 SGHRS and CDR2 YFSETQ. The CDR3 reads CASSWGQGKVKTEAFF. The CDR3 nucleotides read TGCGCCAGCAGCTGGGGACAGGGGAAGGTCAAGACTGAAGCTTTCTTT. Full variable domain (remainder filled in from reference TRBV5-1 and TRBJ1-1): KAGVTQTPRYLIKTRGQQVTLSCSPISGHRSVSWYQQTPGQGLQFLFEYFSETQRNKGNFPGRFSGRQFSNSRSEMNVSTLELGDSALYLCASSWGQGKVKTEAFFGQGTRLTVV.

The chain couples TRBV19 to TRBJ1-5; TRBD1 matches at 9 bases. Trimming cost V 3 bases and J 7 bases; bases outside gene matches: 10. From germline, CDR1 is LNHDA and CDR2 SQIVND (reference sequence). The length of the CDR3 is 16 residues. This CDR3 is CASSMVRTGEGQPQHF. CDR3 coding DNA: TGTGCCAGTAGTATGGTGAGGACAGGGGAAGGACAGCCCCAGCATTTT.

V is TRBV7-2 and J is TRBJ2-7; D call uncertain. This CDR3 spans 14 amino acids. CDR1 SGHTA and CDR2 FQGNSA come from the germline V gene. Trimming removed 0 bases from V and 3 bases from J, with 9 bases in between. The CDR3 DNA follows: TGTGCCAGCAGCTTAGCTGGGCAGGACTACGAGCAGTACGTC. Its protein product is CASSLAGQDYEQYV.

This chain joins TRBV6-6 and TRBJ1-5; 8 bases are shared with TRBD1. The J segment lost 6 bases and the V segment lost 2 bases, leaving 6 bases of the junction unmatched. CDR1 and CDR2 (germline): MNHNY, SVGAGI (reference sequence). The CDR3 is made up of 15 amino acids. CDR3 sequence: CASSYGQGASQPQHF. The CDR3 DNA follows: TGTGCCAGCAGTTACGGGCAGGGGGCTAGTCAGCCCCAGCATTTT.

The chain has TRBV19 and TRBJ2-7; 10 positions match TRBD2. This CDR3 has 15 amino acids. Losses at the gene ends were 3 bases for V and 0 bases for J; bases not matched to a gene: 2. CDR1 and CDR2 (germline): LNHDA, SQIVND (reference sequence). Here the CDR3 DNA reads TGTGCCAGTAGTATCCTAGCGGGAGACTCCTACGAGCAGTACTTC. This translates into CASSILAGDSYEQYF.

The chain joins TRBV10-3 to TRBJ1-1; D is unresolved. This CDR3 is 14 amino acids long. CDR1 and CDR2 from the germline V gene are ENHRY and SYGVKD. V lost 4 bases to trimming and J lost 1 base, with 10 bases between them. This CDR3 is CAISGRPSNTEAFF. In DNA, the CDR3 is TGTGCCATCAGTGGGAGACCCTCGAACACTGAAGCTTTCTTT.

The chain uses TRBV29-1 and TRBJ2-5, with 7 bases identical to TRBD2. Per germline, CDR1 SQVTM and CDR2 ANQGSEA. The CDR3 spans 13 residues. V lost 8 bases, J lost 5 bases, and 11 bases stayed unmatched. CDR3 sequence: CSSREGVGETQYF. In DNA, the CDR3 is TGCAGCTCTAGGGAGGGAGTCGGGGAGACCCAGTACTTC. Together with reference TRBV29-1 and TRBJ2-5, the CDR3 gives the full variable domain: SAVISQKPSRDICQRGTSLTIQCQVDSQVTMMFWYRQQPGQSLTLIATANQGSEATYESGFVIDKFPISRPNLTFSTLTVSNMSPEDSSIYLCSSREGVGETQYFGPGTRLLVL.

This clone was observed a handful of times. The chain couples TRBV19 to TRBJ1-5; D gene ambiguous. CDR3 length equals 14 residues. Trimming left V 5 bases short and J 2 bases short, with 10 bases between. Germline V lookup: CDR1 LNHDA, CDR2 SQIVND (reference sequence). The CDR3 bases are TGTGCCAGTAGTCAGAGCCCCGGCAATCAGCCCCAGCATTTT. This gives the protein CASSQSPGNQPQHF.

The V call is TRBV7-9, the J call TRBJ1-4; the match to TRBD1 covers 9 bases. Germline trimming cut 3 bases from V and 8 bases from J; bases unmatched to any gene: 7. The CDR3 totals 15 residues. CDR1 is SEHNR and CDR2 is FQNEAQ in the germline V gene (reference sequence). The CDR3 protein is CASSLSGTGWEKLFF. CDR3 coding DNA: TGTGCCAGCAGCTTGTCCGGGACAGGGTGGGAAAAACTGTTTTTT.